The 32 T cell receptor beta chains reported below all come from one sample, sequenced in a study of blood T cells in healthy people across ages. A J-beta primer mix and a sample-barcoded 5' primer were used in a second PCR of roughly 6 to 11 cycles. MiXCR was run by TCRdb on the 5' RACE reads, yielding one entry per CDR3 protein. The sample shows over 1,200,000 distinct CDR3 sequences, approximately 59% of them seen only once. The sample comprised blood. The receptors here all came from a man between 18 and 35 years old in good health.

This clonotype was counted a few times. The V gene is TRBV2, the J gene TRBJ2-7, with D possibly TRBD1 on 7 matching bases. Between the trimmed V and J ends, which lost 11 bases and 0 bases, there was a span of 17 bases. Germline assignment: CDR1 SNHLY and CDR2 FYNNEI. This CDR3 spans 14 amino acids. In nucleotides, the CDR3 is TGTGCCGTCAACAGGGGAGGAATCTCCTACGAGCAGTACTTC. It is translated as CAVNRGGISYEQYF.

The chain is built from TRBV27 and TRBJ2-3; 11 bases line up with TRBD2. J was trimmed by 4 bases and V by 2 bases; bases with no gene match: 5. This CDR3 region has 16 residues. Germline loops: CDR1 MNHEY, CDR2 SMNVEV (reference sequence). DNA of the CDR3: TGTGCCAGCAGTTTAAGTAGCGGGAGGGTGGCAGATACGCAGTATTTT. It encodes CASSLSSGRVADTQYF.

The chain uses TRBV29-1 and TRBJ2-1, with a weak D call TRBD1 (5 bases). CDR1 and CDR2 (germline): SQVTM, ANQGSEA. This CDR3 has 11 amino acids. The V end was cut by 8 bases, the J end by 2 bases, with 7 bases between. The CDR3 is CSFRAYNEQFF. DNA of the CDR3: TGCAGCTTCAGGGCCTACAATGAGCAGTTCTTC.

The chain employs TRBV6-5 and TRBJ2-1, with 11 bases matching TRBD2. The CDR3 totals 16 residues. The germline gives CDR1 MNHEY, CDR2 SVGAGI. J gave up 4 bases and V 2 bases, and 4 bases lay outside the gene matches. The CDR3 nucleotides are TGTGCCAGCAGTTACACGCTAGCGGGGGGATACAATGAGCAGTTCTTC. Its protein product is CASSYTLAGGYNEQFF.

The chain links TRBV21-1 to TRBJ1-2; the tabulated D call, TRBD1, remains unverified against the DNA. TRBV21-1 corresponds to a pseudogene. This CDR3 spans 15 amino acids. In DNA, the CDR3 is TGTGCCAGCAGCAGAAACAACAGGGTTCACTATGGCTACACCTTC. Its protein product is CASSRNNRVHYGYTF.

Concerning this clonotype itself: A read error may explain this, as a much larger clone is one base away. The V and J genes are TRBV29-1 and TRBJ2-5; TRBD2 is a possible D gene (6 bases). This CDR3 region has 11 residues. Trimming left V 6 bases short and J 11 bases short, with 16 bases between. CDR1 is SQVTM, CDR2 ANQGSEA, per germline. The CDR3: CSVVQSREQYF. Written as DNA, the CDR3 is TGCAGCGTGGTTCAGAGTCGGGAGCAGTACTTC.

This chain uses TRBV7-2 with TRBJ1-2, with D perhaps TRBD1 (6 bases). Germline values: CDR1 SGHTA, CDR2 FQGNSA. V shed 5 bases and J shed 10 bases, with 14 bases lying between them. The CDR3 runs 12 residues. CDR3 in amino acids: CASSRDKKVYTF. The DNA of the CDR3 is TGTGCCAGCAGCCGGGACAAGAAGGTCTACACCTTC.

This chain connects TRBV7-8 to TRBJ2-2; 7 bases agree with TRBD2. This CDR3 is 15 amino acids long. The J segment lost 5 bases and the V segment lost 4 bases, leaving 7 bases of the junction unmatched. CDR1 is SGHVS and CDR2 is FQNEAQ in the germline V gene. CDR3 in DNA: TGTGCCAGCAGCTACTGGCGGGGGAAGACCGGGGAGCTGTTTTTT. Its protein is CASSYWRGKTGELFF.

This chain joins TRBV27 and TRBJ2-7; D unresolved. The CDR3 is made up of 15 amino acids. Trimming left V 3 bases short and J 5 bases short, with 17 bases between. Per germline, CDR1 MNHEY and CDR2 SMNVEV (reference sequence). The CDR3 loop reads CASSFSRSNNDEQYF. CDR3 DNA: TGTGCCAGCAGTTTCAGCAGGAGCAACAACGACGAGCAGTACTTC.

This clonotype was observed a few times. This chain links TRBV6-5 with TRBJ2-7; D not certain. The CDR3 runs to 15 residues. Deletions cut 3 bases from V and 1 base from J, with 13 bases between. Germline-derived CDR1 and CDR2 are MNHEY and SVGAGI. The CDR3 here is CASSYFNQNSYEQYF. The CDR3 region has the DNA TGTGCCAGCAGTTATTTCAATCAAAATTCCTACGAGCAGTACTTC.

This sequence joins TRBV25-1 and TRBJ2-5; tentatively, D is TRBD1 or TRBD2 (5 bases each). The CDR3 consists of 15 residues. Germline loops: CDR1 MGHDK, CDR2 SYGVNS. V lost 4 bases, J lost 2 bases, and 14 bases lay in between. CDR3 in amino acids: CASSGEGLPQETQYF. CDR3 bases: TGTGCCAGCAGTGGAGAGGGGCTTCCTCAAGAGACCCAGTACTTC.

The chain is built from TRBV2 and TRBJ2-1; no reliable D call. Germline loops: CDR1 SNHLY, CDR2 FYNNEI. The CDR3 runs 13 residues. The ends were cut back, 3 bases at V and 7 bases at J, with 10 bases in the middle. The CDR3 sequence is CASSDSAVNEQFF. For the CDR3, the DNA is TGTGCCAGCAGTGATAGTGCCGTTAATGAGCAGTTCTTC.

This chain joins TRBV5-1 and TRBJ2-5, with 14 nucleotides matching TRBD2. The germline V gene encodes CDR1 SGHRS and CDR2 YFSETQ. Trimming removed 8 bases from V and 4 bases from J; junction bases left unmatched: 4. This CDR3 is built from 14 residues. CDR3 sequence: CASGLAGGLETQYF. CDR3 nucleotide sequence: TGCGCCAGTGGACTAGCGGGGGGCCTAGAGACCCAGTACTTC.

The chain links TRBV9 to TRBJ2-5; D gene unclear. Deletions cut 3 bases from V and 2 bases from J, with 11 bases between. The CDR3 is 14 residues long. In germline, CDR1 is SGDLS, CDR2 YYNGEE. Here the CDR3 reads CASSAHLQQETQYF. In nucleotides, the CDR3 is TGTGCCAGCAGCGCCCACTTACAGCAAGAGACCCAGTACTTC.

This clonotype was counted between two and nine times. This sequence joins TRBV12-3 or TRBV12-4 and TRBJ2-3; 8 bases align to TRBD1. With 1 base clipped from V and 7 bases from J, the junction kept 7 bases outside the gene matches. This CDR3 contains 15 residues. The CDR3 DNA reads TGTGCCAGCAGTTTAGATTCAGGGGGCGAATATACGCAGTATTTT. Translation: CASSLDSGGEYTQYF.

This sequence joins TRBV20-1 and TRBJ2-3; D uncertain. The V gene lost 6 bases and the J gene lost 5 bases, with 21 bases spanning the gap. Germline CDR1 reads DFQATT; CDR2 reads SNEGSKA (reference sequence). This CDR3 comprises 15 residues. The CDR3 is CSAARDITSKDTQYF. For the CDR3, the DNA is TGCAGTGCCGCCCGTGACATAACATCTAAAGATACGCAGTATTTT.

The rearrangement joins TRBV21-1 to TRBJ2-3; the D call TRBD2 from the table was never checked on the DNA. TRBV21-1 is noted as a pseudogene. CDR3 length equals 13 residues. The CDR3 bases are TGTGCCAGTACTAGCCATACTACAGATACGCAGTATTTT. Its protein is CASTSHTTDTQYF.

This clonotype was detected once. The CDR3 is CSAWGLAASTDTQYF. The CDR3 coding sequence is TGCAGTGCCTGGGGACTAGCGGCTAGCACAGATACGCAGTATTTT. V is TRBV20-1 and J is TRBJ2-3; 11 nucleotides agree with TRBD2. Germline V gives CDR1 DFQATT, CDR2 SNEGSKA (reference sequence). Trimming cost V 6 bases and J 0 bases; bases outside gene matches: 5. The CDR3 extends over 15 amino acids.

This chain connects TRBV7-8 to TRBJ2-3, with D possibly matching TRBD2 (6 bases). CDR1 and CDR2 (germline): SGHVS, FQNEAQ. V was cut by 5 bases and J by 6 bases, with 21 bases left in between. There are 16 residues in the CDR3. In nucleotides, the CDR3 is TGTGCCAGCAGCCCTCGGCGGGGACCAACCGGGGATACGCAGTATTTT. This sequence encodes CASSPRRGPTGDTQYF.

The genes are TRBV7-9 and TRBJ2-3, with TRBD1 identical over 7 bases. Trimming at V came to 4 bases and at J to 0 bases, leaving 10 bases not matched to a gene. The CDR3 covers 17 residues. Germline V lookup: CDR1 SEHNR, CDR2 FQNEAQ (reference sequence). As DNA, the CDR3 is TGTGCCAGCAGCTCGGGTCCGGGACAGCCTAGCACAGATACGCAGTATTTT. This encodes CASSSGPGQPSTDTQYF.

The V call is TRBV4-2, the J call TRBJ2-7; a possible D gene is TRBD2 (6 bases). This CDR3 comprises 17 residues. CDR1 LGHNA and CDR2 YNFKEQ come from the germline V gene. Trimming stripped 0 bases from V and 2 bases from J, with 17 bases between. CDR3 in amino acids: CASSQEFGGKDPYEQYF. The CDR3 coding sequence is TGTGCCAGCAGCCAAGAGTTTGGCGGGAAAGACCCCTACGAGCAGTACTTC.

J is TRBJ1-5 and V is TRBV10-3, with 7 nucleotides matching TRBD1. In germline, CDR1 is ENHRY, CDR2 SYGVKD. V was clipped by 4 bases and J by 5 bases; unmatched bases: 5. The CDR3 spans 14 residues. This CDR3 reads CAISAGQTDQPQHF. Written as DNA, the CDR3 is TGTGCCATCAGTGCGGGACAGACGGATCAGCCCCAGCATTTT.

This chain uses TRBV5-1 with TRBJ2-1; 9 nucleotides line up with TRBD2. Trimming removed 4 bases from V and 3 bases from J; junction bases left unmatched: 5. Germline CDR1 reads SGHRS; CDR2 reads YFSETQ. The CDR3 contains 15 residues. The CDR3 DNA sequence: TGCGCCAGCAGCCCGCGGGGGGGCCTCTACAATGAGCAGTTCTTC. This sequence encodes CASSPRGGLYNEQFF.

CDR3 coding DNA: TGTGCCAGCAGCCAAGACAATTGGAACACTGAAGCTTTCTTT. Protein sequence: CASSQDNWNTEAFF. The chain employs TRBV14 and TRBJ1-1; D uncertain. Trimming pared 0 bases from V and 1 base from J, leaving 6 bases between. Germline loops: CDR1 SGHDN, CDR2 FVKESK. The length of the CDR3 is 14 residues.

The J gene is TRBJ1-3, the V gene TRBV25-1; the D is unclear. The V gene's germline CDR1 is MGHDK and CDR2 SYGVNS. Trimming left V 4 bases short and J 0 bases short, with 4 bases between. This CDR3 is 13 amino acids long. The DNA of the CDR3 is TGTGCCAGCAGTGTTACCTCTGGAAACACCATATATTTT. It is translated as CASSVTSGNTIYF.

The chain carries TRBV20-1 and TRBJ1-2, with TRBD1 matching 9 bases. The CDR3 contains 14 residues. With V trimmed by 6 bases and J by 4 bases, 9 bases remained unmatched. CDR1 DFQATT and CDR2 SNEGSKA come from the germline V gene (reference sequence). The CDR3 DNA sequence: TGCAGTGCGCCCATACAGGGGGCTGGCTATGGCTACACCTTC. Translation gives CSAPIQGAGYGYTF.

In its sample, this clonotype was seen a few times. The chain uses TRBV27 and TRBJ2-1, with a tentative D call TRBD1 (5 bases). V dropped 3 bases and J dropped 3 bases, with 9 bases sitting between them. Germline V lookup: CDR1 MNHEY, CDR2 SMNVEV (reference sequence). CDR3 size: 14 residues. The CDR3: CASSFGGHYNEQFF. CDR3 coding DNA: TGTGCCAGCAGTTTTGGCGGACACTACAATGAGCAGTTCTTC.

The CDR3, as DNA: TGCGCCAGCAGGCAACAGGGGATTTACTATGGCTACACCTTC. Its translation: CASRQQGIYYGYTF. The J gene is TRBJ1-2, the V gene TRBV4-1, with TRBD1 matching 7 bases. With 6 bases clipped from V and 3 bases from J, the junction kept 7 bases outside the gene matches. Germline V gene lookup returns CDR1 MGHRA and CDR2 YSYEKL. This CDR3 is 14 amino acids long.

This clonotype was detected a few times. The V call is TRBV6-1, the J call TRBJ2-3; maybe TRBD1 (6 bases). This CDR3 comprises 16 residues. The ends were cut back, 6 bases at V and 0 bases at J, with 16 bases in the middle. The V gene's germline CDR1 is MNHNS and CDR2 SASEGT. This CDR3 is CASSRQVATSTDTQYF. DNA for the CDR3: TGTGCCAGCAGCCGACAGGTAGCGACAAGCACAGATACGCAGTATTTT.

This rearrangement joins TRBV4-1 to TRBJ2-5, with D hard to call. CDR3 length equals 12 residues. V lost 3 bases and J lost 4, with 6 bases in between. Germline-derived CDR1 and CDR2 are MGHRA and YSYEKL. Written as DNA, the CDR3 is TGCGCCAGCAGCCATCCGTTAGAGACCCAGTACTTC. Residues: CASSHPLETQYF.

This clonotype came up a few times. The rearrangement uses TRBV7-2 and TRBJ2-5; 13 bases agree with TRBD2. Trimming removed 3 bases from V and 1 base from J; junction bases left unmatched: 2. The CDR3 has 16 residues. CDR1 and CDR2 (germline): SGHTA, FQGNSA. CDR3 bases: TGTGCCAGCAGCTTCGGACTAGCGGGGGCCCAAGAGACCCAGTACTTC. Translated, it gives CASSFGLAGAQETQYF.

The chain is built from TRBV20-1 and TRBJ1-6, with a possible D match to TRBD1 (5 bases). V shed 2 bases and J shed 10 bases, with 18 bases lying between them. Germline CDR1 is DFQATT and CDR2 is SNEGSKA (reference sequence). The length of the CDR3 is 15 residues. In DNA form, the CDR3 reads TGCAGTGCTAGACCGCCCGGTAAGGGGTACTCACCCCTCCACTTT. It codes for CSARPPGKGYSPLHF.